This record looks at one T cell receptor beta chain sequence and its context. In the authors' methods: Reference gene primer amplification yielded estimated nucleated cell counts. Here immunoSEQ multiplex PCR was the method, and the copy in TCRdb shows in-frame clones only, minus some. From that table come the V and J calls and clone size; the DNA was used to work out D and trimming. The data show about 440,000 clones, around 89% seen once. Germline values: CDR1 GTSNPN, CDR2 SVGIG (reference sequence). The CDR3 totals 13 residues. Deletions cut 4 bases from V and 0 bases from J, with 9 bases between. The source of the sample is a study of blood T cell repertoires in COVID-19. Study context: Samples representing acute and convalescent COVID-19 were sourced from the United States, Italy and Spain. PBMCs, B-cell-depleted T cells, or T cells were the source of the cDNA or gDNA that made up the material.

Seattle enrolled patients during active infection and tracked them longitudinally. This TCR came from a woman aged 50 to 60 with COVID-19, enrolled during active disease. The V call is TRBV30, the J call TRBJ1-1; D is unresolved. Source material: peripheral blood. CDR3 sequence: CAWKGDMNTEAFF. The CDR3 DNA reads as TGTGCCTGGAAGGGAGACATGAACACTGAAGCTTTCTTT.